Given below is one T cell receptor beta chain in context. Repertoires were generated with immunoSEQ multiplex PCR, while TCRdb's copy carries only in-frame clones and drops some. The table has about 95,000 clones, approximately 87% seen once; the top ten hold less than 3%. The CDR3 contains 16 residues. Trimming shortened V by 3 bases and J by 1 base, and 15 bases separated the two germline ends. Germline V CDR1 and CDR2: MGHRA, YSYEKL. This specimen belongs to a study of glioma-infiltrating T cells after dendritic cell vaccination. Study background: Dendritic cell vaccination trial patients had either newly diagnosed or recurrent glioblastoma. Dendritic cell vaccine was injected intradermally three times, biweekly.

The source is a human donor with glioblastoma. This specimen consisted of blood, obtained before dendritic cell vaccination. The chain links TRBV4-1 to TRBJ1-1; D is ambiguous. CDR3 amino acids: CASSQVASTKNTEAFF. The CDR3 DNA follows: TGCGCCAGCAGCCAGGTAGCATCCACGAAGAACACTGAAGCTTTCTTT.